This T cell receptor beta chain was retrieved from a study of immune heterogeneity within non-small cell lung tumors. A first 10-cycle multiplex round used 32 V-gene and 13 J-gene primers on TCR beta CDR3. Using its own MiXCR run on the multiplex PCR reads, TCRdb lists one record per CDR3 protein. The repertoire holds about 10,000 distinct CDR3 sequences, with roughly 27% as singletons. Study observations and caveats: Dominant CDR3 beta clonotypes repeated across a patient's tumor loci, while different loci held unique high-frequency clones. The high-frequency T-cell receptor beta clonotypes mostly did not match up between individual patients. Although only moderate, the correlation of local T-cell clonality with local tumor mutational burden was significant (R approximately 0.3).

In regard to this clonotype: Its antigen is still unknown.

Genomic DNA from bulk tumor acted as the template, and roughly 0.55 ug was loaded per sample. In surgery, several biopsies were collected from each primary tumor at widely spaced sites. Enrolled patients presented with newly diagnosed, previously untreated non-small cell lung cancer and underwent curative surgery. Donor patients had newly diagnosed non-small cell lung cancer and were having surgery with curative intent. The V segment lost 4 bases and the J segment 5 bases; nucleotides outside the gene matches: 8. Germline-derived CDR1 and CDR2 are SGHRS and YFSETQ. This CDR3 has 16 amino acids. Sequenced input: lung tumor tissue. V and J are TRBV5-1 and TRBJ2-1; 11 bases map to TRBD2. This clonotype originated in a man between 45 and 60 years old with non-small cell lung cancer. CDR3 bases: TGCGCCAGCAGCCAGACCGGGACTAGCGGTCACAATGAGCAGTTCTTC. It is translated as CASSQTGTSGHNEQFF.